Described below is a single T cell receptor beta chain sequence and its context. No cognate antigen has been identified for it. No much larger clonotype is one base removed from it; base qualities were not supplied. Collaborating institutions collected whole blood in K2EDTA tubes following their own protocols. Collaborator samples were shipped for TCRbeta analysis as frozen whole blood, isolated PBMCs, or DNA extracted from either sample type. The immunoSEQ Assay, a bias-controlled multiplex PCR, was used to amplify TCRbeta CDR3 regions from genomic DNA. On the study's bioinformatics: Nucleated cell counts per sample were estimated from amplification of reference gene primers within the assay. Sequence reads were collapsed and filtered to measure the absolute abundance of every unique TCRbeta CDR3 rearrangement. For each sample, productive Simpson clonality was calculated as the square root of Simpson's diversity index across productive rearrangements. TCRdb holds this immuneACCESS table with in-frame rearrangements only. Some clones are missing; in checked studies, unresolved V genes explain under half, and the rest has no known cause. The V and J calls and clone size come from that table; D and trimming were worked out from the DNA. Within this sample are roughly 70,000 clones, with around 92% of them counted one time only. Of the sample, around 14% is held by the ten largest clones.

These data originate in a study of blood T cell repertoires in COVID-19 (dated by TCRdb to about 2020). Turning to the overall study: Collaborator samples came from the United States, Italy and Spain and covered acute and convalescent phases of COVID-19. The material from the prospective study consisted of cDNA or gDNA derived from T cells, B-cell-depleted T cells, or PBMCs. A freely available public database, intended as a resource for researchers studying the immune response to SARS-CoV-2, is where the repertoires were released. The samples were drawn from two sources: the first 160 participants of the ongoing ImmuneRACE study, and 1,000 to 1,500 subjects contributed by 6 global collaborators. Subjects who had been exposed to COVID-19, were actively infected with it, or had recovered from it provided the deeply sampled blood TCRbeta repertoires that made up the dataset. Where available, HLA class I and class II types were obtained from metadata supplied by the sample provider rather than from assay-based typing. Nearly every sample came with metadata listing a de-identified subject ID, COVID-19 status, age in years and sex. The paper's findings and limits, for the study overall: Clinical and demographic metadata were provided uncurated, with the amount varying by source and participant.

The sequenced material came from peripheral blood. The origin of this receptor is a human donor with active COVID-19. The donor label of this sample is uncertain.

The sequence in DNA is TGCGCCAGCAGCCCGGCGGGCGGGAGAGGAGAGACCCAGTACTTC. This translates into CASSPAGGRGETQYF. The sequence joins TRBV5-1 to TRBJ2-5; the central 7 bases match TRBD2. CDR1 and CDR2 were assigned from the germline V gene as SGHRS and YFSETQ. Trimming leaves V shorter by 4 bases and J shorter by 4 bases, with the junction holding 10 bases beyond the gene matches. The CDR3 runs 15 residues from the cysteine to the phenylalanine. Here the CDR3 DNA is all that survives: 45 bases in frame from base 1.